The TCR beta chain described here comes from a study of beta chain features in type 1 diabetes. Across the study: Across all samples, about 100 million sorted cells were examined. Study findings and constraints: Patients with Type 1 diabetes showed moderately but significantly shorter TCRB CDR3s in all four CD4+ subsets.

This clone was found many times. Its antigen remains unknown. At the DNA level, this CDR3 is encoded by other sequences in the same sample as well. The authors reverse transcribed all of the isolated RNA, so sequencing captured expressed TCRB transcripts. Sequenced naive, central memory and regulatory T cell samples produced an average of approximately 3.8 million reads. Assay: immunoSEQ multiplex PCR; the TCRdb copy retains only in-frame clones and omits some. Of about 290,000 clones listed, 7.5% to 9.5% were seen once; the top ten hold approximately 0.93%. There are 12 residues in the CDR3. The germline CDR1 and CDR2 sequences are SGHTA and FQGNSA. V was trimmed by 5 bases and J by 8 bases, leaving 9 bases between them.

V gene TRBV7-2 combines with J gene TRBJ1-4; D is unresolved. The receptor's source is a woman younger than 35 in good health. The material sequenced was central memory CD4+ T cells from blood. This chain's CDR3 is CASSPQGEKLFF. Here the CDR3 DNA reads TGTGCCAGCAGCCCCCAAGGCGAAAAACTGTTTTTT.